This T cell receptor beta chain emerged from a study of monozygotic twins with inflammatory bowel disease. Study findings and constraints: Especially with disease activity, IBD patients had fewer clonotypes in common with others than healthy twins did.

This CDR3 is 13 amino acids long. From germline, CDR1 is MNHEY and CDR2 SVGAGI. A note on this clonotype: Its cognate antigen is unknown.

TCRdb reprocessed the 5' RACE reads and keeps a single row for each CDR3 protein, giving no DNA. The sample data list 80,000 or so distinct CDR3 sequences. Specimen: blood. The chain couples TRBV6-5 to TRBJ2-2; the D gene TCRdb calls, TRBD2, cannot be checked with no DNA. This TCR derives from a human donor with ulcerative colitis or Crohn's disease, or a healthy co-twin of an affected twin (not recorded which). The CDR3 is CASTAGYTGELFF.